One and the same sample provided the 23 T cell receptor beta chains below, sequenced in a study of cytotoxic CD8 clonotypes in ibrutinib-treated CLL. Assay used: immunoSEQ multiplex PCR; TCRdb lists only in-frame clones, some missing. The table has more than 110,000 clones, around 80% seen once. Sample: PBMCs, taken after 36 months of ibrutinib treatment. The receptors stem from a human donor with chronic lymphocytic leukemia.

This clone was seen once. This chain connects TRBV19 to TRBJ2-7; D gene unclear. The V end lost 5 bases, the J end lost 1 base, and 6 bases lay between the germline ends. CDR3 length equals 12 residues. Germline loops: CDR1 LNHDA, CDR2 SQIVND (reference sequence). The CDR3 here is CASSPVSYEQYF. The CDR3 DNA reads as TGTGCCAGTAGTCCCGTTTCCTACGAGCAGTACTTC. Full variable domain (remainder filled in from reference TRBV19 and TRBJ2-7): DGGITQSPKYLFRKEGQNVTLSCEQNLNHDAMYWYRQDPGQGLRLIYYSQIVNDFQKGDIAEGYSVSREKKESFPLTVTSAQKNPTAFYLCASSPVSYEQYFGPGTRLTVT.

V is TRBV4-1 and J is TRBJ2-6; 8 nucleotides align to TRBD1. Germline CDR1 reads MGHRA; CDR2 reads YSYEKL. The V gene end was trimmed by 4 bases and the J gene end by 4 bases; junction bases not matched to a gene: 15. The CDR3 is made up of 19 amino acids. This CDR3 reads CASSPAGRGRRGGANVLTF. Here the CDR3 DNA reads TGCGCCAGCAGCCCAGCTGGCAGGGGGCGCCGGGGAGGGGCCAACGTCCTGACTTTC.

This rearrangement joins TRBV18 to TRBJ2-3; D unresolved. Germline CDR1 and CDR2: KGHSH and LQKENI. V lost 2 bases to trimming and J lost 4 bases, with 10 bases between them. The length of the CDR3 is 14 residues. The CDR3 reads CASSPVPGSDTQYF. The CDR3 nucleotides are TGTGCCAGCTCACCAGTTCCGGGCTCAGATACGCAGTATTTT.

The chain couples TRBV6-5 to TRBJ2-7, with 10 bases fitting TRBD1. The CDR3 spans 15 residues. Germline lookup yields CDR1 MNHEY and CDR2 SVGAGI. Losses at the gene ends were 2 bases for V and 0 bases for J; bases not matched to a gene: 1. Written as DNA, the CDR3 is TGTGCCAGCAGTTACCGGGACAGGGGCTCCTACGAGCAGTACTTC. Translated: CASSYRDRGSYEQYF.

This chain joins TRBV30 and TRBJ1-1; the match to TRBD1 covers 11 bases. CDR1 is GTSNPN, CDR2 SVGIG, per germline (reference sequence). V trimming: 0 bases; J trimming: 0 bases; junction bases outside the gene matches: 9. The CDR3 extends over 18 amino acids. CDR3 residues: CAWSVDRTGGSLNTEAFF. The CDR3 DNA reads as TGTGCCTGGAGTGTCGACCGGACAGGGGGCTCCCTGAACACTGAAGCTTTCTTT.

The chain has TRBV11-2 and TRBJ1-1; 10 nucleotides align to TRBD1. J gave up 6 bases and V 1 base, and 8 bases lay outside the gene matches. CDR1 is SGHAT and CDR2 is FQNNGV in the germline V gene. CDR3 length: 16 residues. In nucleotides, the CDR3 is TGTGCCAGCAGCTTAGCTAGGGGGACAGGGGCAGCTGAAGCTTTCTTT. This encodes CASSLARGTGAAEAFF.

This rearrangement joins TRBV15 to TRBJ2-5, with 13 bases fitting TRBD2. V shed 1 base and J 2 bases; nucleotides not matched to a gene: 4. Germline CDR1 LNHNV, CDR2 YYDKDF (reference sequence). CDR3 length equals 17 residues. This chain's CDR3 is CATSRATGLAGQETQYF. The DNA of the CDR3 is TGTGCCACCAGCAGAGCCACGGGACTAGCGGGGCAAGAGACCCAGTACTTC.

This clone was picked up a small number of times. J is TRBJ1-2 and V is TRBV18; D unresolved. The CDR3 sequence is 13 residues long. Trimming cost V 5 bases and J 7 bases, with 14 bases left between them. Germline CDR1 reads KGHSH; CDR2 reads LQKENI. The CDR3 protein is CASSNSEGSGYTF. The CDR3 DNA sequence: TGTGCCAGCTCAAACAGTGAGGGAAGTGGCTACACCTTC.

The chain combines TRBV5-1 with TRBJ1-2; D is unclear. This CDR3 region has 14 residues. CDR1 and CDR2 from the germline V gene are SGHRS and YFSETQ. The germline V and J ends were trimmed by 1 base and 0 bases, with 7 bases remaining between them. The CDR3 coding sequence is TGCGCCAGCAGCTTGCACCCTTCTAACTATGGCTACACCTTC. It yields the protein CASSLHPSNYGYTF. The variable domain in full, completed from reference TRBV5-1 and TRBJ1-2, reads KAGVTQTPRYLIKTRGQQVTLSCSPISGHRSVSWYQQTPGQGLQFLFEYFSETQRNKGNFPGRFSGRQFSNSRSEMNVSTLELGDSALYLCASSLHPSNYGYTFGSGTRLTVV.

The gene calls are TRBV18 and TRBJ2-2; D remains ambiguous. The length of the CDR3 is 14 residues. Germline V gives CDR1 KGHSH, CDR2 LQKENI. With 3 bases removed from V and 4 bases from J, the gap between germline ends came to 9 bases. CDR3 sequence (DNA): TGTGCCAGCTCACCCACGAGTTTCACCGGGGAGCTGTTTTTT. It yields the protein CASSPTSFTGELFF.

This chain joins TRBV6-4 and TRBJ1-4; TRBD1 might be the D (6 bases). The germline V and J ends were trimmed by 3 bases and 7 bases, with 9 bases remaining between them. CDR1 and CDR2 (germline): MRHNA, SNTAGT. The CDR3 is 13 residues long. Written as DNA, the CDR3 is TGTGCCAGCAGTGAACAGGGAGGTGAAAAACTGTTTTTT. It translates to CASSEQGGEKLFF.

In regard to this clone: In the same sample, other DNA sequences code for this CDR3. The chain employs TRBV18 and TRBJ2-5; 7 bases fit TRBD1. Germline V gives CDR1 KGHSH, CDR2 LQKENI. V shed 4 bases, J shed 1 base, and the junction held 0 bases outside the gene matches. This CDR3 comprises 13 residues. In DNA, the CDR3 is TGTGCCAGCTCACGACAGGGCCAAGAGACCCAGTACTTC. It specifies CASSRQGQETQYF. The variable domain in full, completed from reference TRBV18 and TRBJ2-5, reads NAGVMQNPRHLVRRRGQEARLRCSPMKGHSHVYWYRQLPEEGLKFMVYLQKENIIDESGMPKERFSAEFPKEGPSILRIQQVVRGDSAAYFCASSRQGQETQYFGPGTRLLVL.

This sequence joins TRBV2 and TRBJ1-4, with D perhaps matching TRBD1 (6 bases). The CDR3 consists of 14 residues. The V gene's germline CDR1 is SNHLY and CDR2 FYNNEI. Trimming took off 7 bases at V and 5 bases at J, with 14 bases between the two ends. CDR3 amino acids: CASTVQGRNEKLFF. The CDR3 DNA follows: TGTGCCAGCACTGTACAGGGAAGAAATGAAAAACTGTTTTTT.

Here the CDR3 DNA reads TGTGCCAGCCGAGAGGGGACACCCGAGACCCAGTACTTC. Protein sequence: CASREGTPETQYF. This chain uses TRBV6-1 with TRBJ2-5, with D possibly matching TRBD1 (6 bases). Germline V gene sequence: CDR1 MNHNS, CDR2 SASEGT. Trimming took off 8 bases at V and 5 bases at J, with 15 bases between the two ends. CDR3 length: 13 residues.

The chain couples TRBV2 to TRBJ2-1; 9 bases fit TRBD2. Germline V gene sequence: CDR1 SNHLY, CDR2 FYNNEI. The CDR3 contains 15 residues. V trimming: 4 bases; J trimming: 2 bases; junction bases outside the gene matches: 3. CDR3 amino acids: CASSAGLAPYNEQFF. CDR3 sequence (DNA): TGTGCCAGCAGTGCGGGACTAGCCCCCTACAATGAGCAGTTCTTC.

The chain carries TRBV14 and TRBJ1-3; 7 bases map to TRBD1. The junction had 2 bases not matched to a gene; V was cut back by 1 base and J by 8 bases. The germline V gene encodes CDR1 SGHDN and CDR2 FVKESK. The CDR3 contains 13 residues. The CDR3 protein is CASSQGTGDTIYF. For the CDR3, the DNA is TGTGCCAGCAGCCAAGGTACAGGGGACACCATATATTTT.

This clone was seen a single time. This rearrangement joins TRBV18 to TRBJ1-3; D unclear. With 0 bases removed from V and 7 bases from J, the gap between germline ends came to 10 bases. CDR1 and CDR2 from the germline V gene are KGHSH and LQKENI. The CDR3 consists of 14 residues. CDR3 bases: TGTGCCAGCTCACCACCTACCAGAGACAACACCATATATTTT. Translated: CASSPPTRDNTIYF.

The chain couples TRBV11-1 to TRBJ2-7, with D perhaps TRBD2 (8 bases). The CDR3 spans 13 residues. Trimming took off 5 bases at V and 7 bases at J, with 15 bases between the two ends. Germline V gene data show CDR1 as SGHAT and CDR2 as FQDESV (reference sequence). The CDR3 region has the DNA TGTGCCAGCAGCCCCGGGAGGGGGCAAGAGCAGTACTTC. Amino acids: CASSPGRGQEQYF.

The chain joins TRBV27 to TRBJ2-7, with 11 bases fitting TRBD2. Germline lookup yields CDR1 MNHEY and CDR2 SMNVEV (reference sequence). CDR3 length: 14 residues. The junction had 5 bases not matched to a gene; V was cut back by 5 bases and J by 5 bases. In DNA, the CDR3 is TGTGCCAGCAGTCCAGGGACTAGCGGACACGAGCAGTACTTC. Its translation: CASSPGTSGHEQYF.

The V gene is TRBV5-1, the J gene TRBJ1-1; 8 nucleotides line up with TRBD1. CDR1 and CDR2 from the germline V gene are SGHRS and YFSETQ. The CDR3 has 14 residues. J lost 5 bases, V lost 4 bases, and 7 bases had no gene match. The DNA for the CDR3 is TGCGCCAGCAGCCCCCGGACAGGGTGGACTGAAGCTTTCTTT. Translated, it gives CASSPRTGWTEAFF.

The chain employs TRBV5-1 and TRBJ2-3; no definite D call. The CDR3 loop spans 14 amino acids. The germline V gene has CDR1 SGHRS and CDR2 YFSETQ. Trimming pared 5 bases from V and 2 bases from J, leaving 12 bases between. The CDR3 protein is CASRVSLDTDTQYF. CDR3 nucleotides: TGCGCCAGCAGGGTCTCCTTGGACACAGATACGCAGTATTTT.

The CDR3 nucleotides are TGTGCCAGCAGCTTGGTTGGGCATGGCTACACCTTC. This encodes CASSLVGHGYTF. This chain connects TRBV7-6 to TRBJ1-2; D call uncertain. V was trimmed by 3 bases and J by 6 bases, leaving 8 bases between them. The germline gives CDR1 SGHVS, CDR2 FNYEAQ. This CDR3 is 12 amino acids long.

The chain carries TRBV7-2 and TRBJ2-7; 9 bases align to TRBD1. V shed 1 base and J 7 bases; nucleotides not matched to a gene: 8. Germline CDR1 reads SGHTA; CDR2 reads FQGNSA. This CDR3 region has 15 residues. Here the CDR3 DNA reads TGTGCCAGCAGCTTAGTACTTGACAGGGGGTTGGAGCAGTACTTC. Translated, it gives CASSLVLDRGLEQYF.